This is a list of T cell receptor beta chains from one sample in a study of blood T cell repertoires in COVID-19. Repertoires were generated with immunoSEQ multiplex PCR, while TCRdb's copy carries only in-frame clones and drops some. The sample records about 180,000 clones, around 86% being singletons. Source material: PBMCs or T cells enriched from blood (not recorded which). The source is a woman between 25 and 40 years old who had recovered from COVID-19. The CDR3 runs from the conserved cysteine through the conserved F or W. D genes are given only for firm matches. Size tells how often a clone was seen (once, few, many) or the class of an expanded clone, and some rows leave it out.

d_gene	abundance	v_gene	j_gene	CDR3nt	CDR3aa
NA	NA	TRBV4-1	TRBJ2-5	TGCGCCAGCAGCTTCCGATTGGGCCAACAAGAGACCCAGTACTTC	CASSFRLGQQETQYF
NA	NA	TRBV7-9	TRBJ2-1	TGTGCCACCTCGGCGGTAGCTCCCAATGGGCAGTTCTTC	CATSAVAPNGQFF
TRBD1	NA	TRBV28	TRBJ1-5	TGTGCCAGCAGTTTAGTCCAGGGGGTCAATCAGCCCCAGCATTTT	CASSLVQGVNQPQHF
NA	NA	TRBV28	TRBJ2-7	TGTGCCAGCAATGGGGCAGGAACCTACGAGCAGTACTTC	CASNGAGTYEQYF
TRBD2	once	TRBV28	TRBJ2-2	TGTGCCACCTGTGGGCTAGCGGGAGGGCGCCGTACCGGGGAGCTGTTTTTT	CATCGLAGGRRTGELFF
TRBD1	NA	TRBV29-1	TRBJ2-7	TGCAGCGTTTTAATGACAGGGGTCCCTAATAAGGCCTACGAGCAGTACTTC	CSVLMTGVPNKAYEQYF
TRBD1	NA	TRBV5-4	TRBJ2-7	TGTGCCAGCAGCACGAGGACAGGGACCCTTGACGAGCAGTACTTC	CASSTRTGTLDEQYF
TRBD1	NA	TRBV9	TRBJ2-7	TGTGCCAGTAGCGTACAGGGACAGGCTCCCTACGAGCAGTACTTC	CASSVQGQAPYEQYF
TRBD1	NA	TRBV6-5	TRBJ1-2	TGTGCCAGCAGGACTGACTTGACAGGGGAAAATGGCTACACCTTC	CASRTDLTGENGYTF
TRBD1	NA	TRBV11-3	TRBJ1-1	TGTGCCAGCAGCCTAGACAGGGGCACTGAAGCTTTCTTT	CASSLDRGTEAFF
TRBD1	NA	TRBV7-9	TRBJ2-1	TGTGCCAGCAGCTTAAGGGACAGGGGCCGGAGCAATGAGCAGTTCTTC	CASSLRDRGRSNEQFF
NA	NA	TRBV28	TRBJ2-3	TGTGCCAGCAGTTACCCAAAATTTAGTGATAGCACAGATACGCAGTATTTT	CASSYPKFSDSTDTQYF
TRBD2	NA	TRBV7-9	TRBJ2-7	TGTGCCAGCAGCTTACTGCGGGAGGGCCTCGAGCAGTACTTC	CASSLLREGLEQYF
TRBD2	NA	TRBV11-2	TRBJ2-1	TGTGCCAGCAGCTCCACTAGCGGGTCTAATGAGCAGTTCTTC	CASSSTSGSNEQFF
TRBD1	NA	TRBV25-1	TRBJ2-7	TGTGCCAGCAGTTCCAAGGGAGACAGGGGGTTTCCCGAGCAGTACTTC	CASSSKGDRGFPEQYF
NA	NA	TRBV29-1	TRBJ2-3	TGCAGCACACAACAGGGACCAGATACGCAGTATTTT	CSTQQGPDTQYF
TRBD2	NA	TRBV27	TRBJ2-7	TGTGCCAGCAGTATGACTAGCGGGAGTTTCTACGAGCAGTACTTC	CASSMTSGSFYEQYF
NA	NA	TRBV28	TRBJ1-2	TGTGCCAGCAGGTTCGGGACATCTTACTATGGCTACACCTTC	CASRFGTSYYGYTF
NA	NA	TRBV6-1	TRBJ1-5	TGTGCCAGCAGTGAGCAGGATAGCAATCAGCCCCAGCATTTT	CASSEQDSNQPQHF
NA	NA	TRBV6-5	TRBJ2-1	TGTGCCAGCAGTTACATGGCATCTTACAATGAGCAGTTCTTC	CASSYMASYNEQFF
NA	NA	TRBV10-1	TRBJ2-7	TGCGCCAGCAGTGGAGGCTACGAGCAGTACTTC	CASSGGYEQYF
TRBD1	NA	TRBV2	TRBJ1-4	TGTGCCAGCAGCACAGGGGTTAATGAAAAACTGTTTTTT	CASSTGVNEKLFF
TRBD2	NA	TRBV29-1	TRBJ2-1	TGCAGCACCGGGGGGGGAGACGATAATGAGCAGTTCTTC	CSTGGGDDNEQFF
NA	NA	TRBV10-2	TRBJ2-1	TGCGCCAGCTCCCGTAGTACCTCCTACAATGAGCAGTTCTTC	CASSRSTSYNEQFF
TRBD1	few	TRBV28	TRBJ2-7	TGTGCCAGCAGTCCCCCGGGACAGATCTACGAGCAGTACTTC	CASSPPGQIYEQYF
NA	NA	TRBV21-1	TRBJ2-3	TGTGCCAGCAATGGGACAGGCACTTCAGATACGCAGTATTTT	CASNGTGTSDTQYF
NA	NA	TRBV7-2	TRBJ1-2	TGTGCCAGCAGGGTAAGGGGCCGAGGCTACACCTTC	CASRVRGRGYTF
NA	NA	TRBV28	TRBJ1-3	TGTGCCAGCAGTTTGCCCCAAACAGGTGCTGGAAACACCATATATTTT	CASSLPQTGAGNTIYF
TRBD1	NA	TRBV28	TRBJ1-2	TGTGCCAGCAGTTCGGACAGGGGCTATGGCTACACCTTC	CASSSDRGYGYTF
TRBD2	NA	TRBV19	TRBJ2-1	TGTGCCAGTAAACTAGCGGGATCCAATGAGCAGTTCTTC	CASKLAGSNEQFF
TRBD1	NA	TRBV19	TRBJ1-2	TGTGCCAGTGAGGGACAGGCTAACTATGGCTACACCTTC	CASEGQANYGYTF
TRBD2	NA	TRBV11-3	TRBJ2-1	TGTGCCAGCAGGGCCGGGTCGGGGGGTGAGCAGTTCTTC	CASRAGSGGEQFF
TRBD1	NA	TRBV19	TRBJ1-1	TGTGCCACCAACACCCGACAGGGTGGGAACACTGAAGCTTTCTTT	CATNTRQGGNTEAFF
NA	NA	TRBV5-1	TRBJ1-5	TGCGCCAGCAGCTTGGCAGGGTATAGCAATCAGCCCCAGCATTTT	CASSLAGYSNQPQHF
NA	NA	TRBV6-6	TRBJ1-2	TGTGCCAGCAGGGCGGCCCCCGGCAGGGCGCCATATGGCTACACCTTC	CASRAAPGRAPYGYTF
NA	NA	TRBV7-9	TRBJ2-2	TGTGCCACCAAGGGACTCCAGAACACCGGGGAGCTGTTTTTT	CATKGLQNTGELFF
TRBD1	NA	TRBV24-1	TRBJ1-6	TGTGCCACTCGACTTCCGGGACAGGGGACCTCACCCCTCCACTTT	CATRLPGQGTSPLHF
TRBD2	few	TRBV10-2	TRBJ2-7	TGCGCCAGCAGGACGCGGACTAGCGGGAGAGGGTACGAGCAGTACTTC	CASRTRTSGRGYEQYF
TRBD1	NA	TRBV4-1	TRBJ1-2	TGCGCCAGCAGCCCAGTTGGACAGGGAACTCTAGGCTACACCTTC	CASSPVGQGTLGYTF
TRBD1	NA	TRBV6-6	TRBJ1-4	TGTGCCAGCAGCGACCGGGACAGGGTTTTCGATGAAAAACTGTTTTTT	CASSDRDRVFDEKLFF
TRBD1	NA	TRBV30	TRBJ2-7	TGTGCCTGGAGGAAATACAGGGGGAGCTTGGACGAGCAGTACTTC	CAWRKYRGSLDEQYF
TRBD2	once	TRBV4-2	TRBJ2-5	TGTGCCAGCAGCCAAGTAACGCGACGTATGGGGGAGGGCCAGTTGGGGCAAGAGACCCAGTACTTC	CASSQVTRRMGEGQLGQETQYF
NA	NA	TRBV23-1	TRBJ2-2	TGCGCCAGCAGTCAACGAGTAAAAGGCAGGGAGGACACCGGGGAGCTGTTTTTT	CASSQRVKGREDTGELFF
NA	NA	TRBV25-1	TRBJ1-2	TGTGCCAGCAGTCAAAGAACAGGGTTTGGGGATGGCTACACCTTC	CASSQRTGFGDGYTF
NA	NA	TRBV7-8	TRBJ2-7	TGTGCCAGCAGCTTGCAGGTGACCTACGAGCAGTACTTC	CASSLQVTYEQYF
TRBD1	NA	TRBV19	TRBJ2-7	TGTGCCAGTACCGGGGCCGTCGGGACAGGGCTAAAGTACGAGCAGTACTTC	CASTGAVGTGLKYEQYF
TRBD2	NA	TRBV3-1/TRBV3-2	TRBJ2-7	TGTGCCAGCAGCCCGGGACTACCCGAGATCCGGTTCGAGCAGTACTTC	CASSPGLPEIRFEQYF
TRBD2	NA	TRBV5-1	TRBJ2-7	TGCGCCAGCAGCCGGGGAGGGGGACTAGCGGGAACCTACGAGCAGTACTTC	CASSRGGGLAGTYEQYF
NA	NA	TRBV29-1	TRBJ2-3	TGCAGCGTTGAGTTGGGGGGTCAGTCCACAGATACGCAGTATTTT	CSVELGGQSTDTQYF
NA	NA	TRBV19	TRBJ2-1	TGTGCCAGTAGTATAGGAGGGCCCCAGCAGTTCTTC	CASSIGGPQQFF
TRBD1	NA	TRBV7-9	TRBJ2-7	TGTGCCAGCAGATCGGGACAGAACTACGAGCAGTACTTC	CASRSGQNYEQYF